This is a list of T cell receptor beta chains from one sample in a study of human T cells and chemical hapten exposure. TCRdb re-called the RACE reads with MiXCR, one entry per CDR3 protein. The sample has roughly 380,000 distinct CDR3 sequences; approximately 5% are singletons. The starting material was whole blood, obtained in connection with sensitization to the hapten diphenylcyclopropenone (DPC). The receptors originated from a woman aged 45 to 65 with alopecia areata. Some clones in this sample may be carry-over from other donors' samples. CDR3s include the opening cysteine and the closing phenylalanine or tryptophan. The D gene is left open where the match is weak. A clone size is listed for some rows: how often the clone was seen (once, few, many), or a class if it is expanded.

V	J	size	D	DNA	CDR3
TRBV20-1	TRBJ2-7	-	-	TGCAGTGCTAGCCCCGGGACCAAGGGCCTCGAGCAGTACTTC	CSASPGTKGLEQYF
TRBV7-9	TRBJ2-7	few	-	TGTGCCAGCAGCGTCGGAGGACTGGTAGTCGAGCAGTACTTC	CASSVGGLVVEQYF
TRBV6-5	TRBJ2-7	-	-	TGTGCCAGCAGTTACGGTCGAGGAGGGGAGCAGTACTTC	CASSYGRGGEQYF
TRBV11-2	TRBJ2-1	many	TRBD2	TGTGCCAGCAGCTTAGGGGGTCCAGCGGGGGTCGACAATGAGCAGTTCTTC	CASSLGGPAGVDNEQFF
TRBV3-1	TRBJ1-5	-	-	TGTGCCAGCAGCCAAGGGGTCTTCCAGAATCAGCCCCAGCATTTT	CASSQGVFQNQPQHF
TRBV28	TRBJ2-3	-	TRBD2	TGTGCCAGCAGTACGACTAGCGGGAGCTCAGATACGCAGTATTTT	CASSTTSGSSDTQYF
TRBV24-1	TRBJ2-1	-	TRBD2	TGTGCCACCAGTGATTTGGGACTAGCGGGAGAACGCAATGAGCAGTTCTTC	CATSDLGLAGERNEQFF
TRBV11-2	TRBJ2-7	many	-	TGTGCCAGCAGCTCGCTTAGGTCCGAGCAGTACTTC	CASSSLRSEQYF
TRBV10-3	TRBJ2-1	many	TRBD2	TGTGCCATCAGTGACTCCGGGGGGATGGAGAATGAGCAGTTCTTC	CAISDSGGMENEQFF
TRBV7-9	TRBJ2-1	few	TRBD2	TGTGCCAGCAGCTTCGAGCGGGGACGGAATGAGCAGTTCTTC	CASSFERGRNEQFF
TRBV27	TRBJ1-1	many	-	TGTGCCAGCACCCCCTGGGACGGTTCGACTGAAGCTTTCTTT	CASTPWDGSTEAFF
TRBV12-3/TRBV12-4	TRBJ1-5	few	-	TGTGCCAGCAGTTACTGGGGTACGTATAGCAATCAGCCCCAGCATTTT	CASSYWGTYSNQPQHF
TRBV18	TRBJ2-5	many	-	TGTGCCAGCAGCCCCGGCGAGACCCAGTACTTC	CASSPGETQYF
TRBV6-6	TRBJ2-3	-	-	TGTGCCAGCAGTTACGGGGGTGGCGGCACAGATACGCAGTATTTT	CASSYGGGGTDTQYF
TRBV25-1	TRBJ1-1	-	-	TGTGCCAGCAGTGTTCTCGGGGGCGCTGAAGCTTTCTTT	CASSVLGGAEAFF
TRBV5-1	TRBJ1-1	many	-	TGCGCCAGCAGGTTGGGGAACACTGAAGCTTTCTTT	CASRLGNTEAFF
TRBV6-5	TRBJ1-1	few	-	TGTGCCAGCAGCCGGGACCGATGGAACACTGAAGCTTTCTTT	CASSRDRWNTEAFF
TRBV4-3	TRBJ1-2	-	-	TGCGCCAGCAGCCAAGATTCGAGGCAAATTAGGGGGAACGATGGCTACACCTTC	CASSQDSRQIRGNDGYTF
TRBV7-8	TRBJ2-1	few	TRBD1	TGTGCCAGCAGATTGCCCAGGGGGCCCGATGAGCAGTTCTTC	CASRLPRGPDEQFF
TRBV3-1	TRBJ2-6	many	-	TGTGCCAGCAGCCTATCAGGGAGCTCTGGGGCCAACGTCCTGACTTTC	CASSLSGSSGANVLTF
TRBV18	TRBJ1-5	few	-	TGTGCCAGCTCACCAGAGAGAAATCAGCCCCAGCATTTT	CASSPERNQPQHF
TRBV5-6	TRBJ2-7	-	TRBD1	TGTGCCAGCAGCTTGGACCCGGGACAGGCGACCAACGAGCAGTACTTC	CASSLDPGQATNEQYF
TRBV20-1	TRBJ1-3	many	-	TGCAGTGCTAGAGAGCCAGGCGGAAACACCATATATTTT	CSAREPGGNTIYF
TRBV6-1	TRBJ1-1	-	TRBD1	TGTGCCAGCACCTTGGACAGGACGCTAGAAGCTTTCTTT	CASTLDRTLEAFF
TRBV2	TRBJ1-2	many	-	TGTGCCAGCAGTGAAGCGGGGCAGTATGGCTACACCTTC	CASSEAGQYGYTF
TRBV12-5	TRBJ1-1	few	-	TGTGCTAGTGGTTTGGGGCCCGGCCCTATAGAAGCTTTCTTT	CASGLGPGPIEAFF
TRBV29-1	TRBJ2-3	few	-	TGCAGCGTTGACTGGGACAGCACAGATACGCAGTATTTT	CSVDWDSTDTQYF
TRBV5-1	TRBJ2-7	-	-	TGCGCCAGCAGCTCGGACAGCGCCTACGAGCAGTACTTC	CASSSDSAYEQYF
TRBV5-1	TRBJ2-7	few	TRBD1	TGCGCCAGCAGTCGCGTGGGGACAGGGACCGACGAGCAGTACTTC	CASSRVGTGTDEQYF
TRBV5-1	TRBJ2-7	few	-	TGCGCCAGCAGCTTGGAGGGCCGGGGAATAGCCTACGAGCAGTACTTC	CASSLEGRGIAYEQYF
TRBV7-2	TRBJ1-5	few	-	TGTGCCAGCAGCTTAGTCCCAGGGAATCAGCCCCAGCATTTT	CASSLVPGNQPQHF
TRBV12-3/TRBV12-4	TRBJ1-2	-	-	TGTGCCAGCAGTTTAGCCAATTCCTATGGCTACACCTTC	CASSLANSYGYTF
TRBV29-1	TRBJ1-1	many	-	TGCAGCGGGGCGAACACTGAAGCTTTCTTT	CSGANTEAFF
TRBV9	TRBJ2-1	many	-	TGTGCCAGCAGCCCTCGGTTCCGGCGGGATTACAATGAGCAGTTCTTC	CASSPRFRRDYNEQFF
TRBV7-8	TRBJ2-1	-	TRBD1	TGTGCCAGCAGCCGCATCTGTGACAGGGACGTTTGTGAGCAGTTCTTC	CASSRICDRDVCEQFF
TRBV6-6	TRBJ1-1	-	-	TGTGCCAGCCTAGGCCAGGACGGCACTGAAGCTTTCTTT	CASLGQDGTEAFF
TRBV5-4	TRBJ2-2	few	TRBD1	TGTGCCAGCAGCGGGAGCCGAAGGACAGGGAACACCGGGGAGCTGTTTTTT	CASSGSRRTGNTGELFF